The 28 T cell receptor beta chains below were found in one sample sequenced in a study of blood T cell repertoires in COVID-19. Only in-frame clones appear in the TCRdb table, and some are missing; sequencing was by immunoSEQ multiplex PCR. The sample shows approximately 190,000 clones, 80% to 85% of them seen only once. The sample taken for sequencing was peripheral blood. Receptors originate from a woman aged 25 to 39 with acute or convalescent COVID-19.

The rearrangement uses TRBV12-3 or TRBV12-4 and TRBJ1-2; D may be TRBD1 (6 bases). The CDR3 runs 11 residues. Deletions cut 6 bases from V and 8 bases from J, with 10 bases between. CDR3 in amino acids: CASRNREGYTF. CDR3 sequence (DNA): TGTGCCAGCAGGAACAGGGAAGGCTACACCTTC.

The chain carries TRBV7-9 and TRBJ2-1, with D perhaps TRBD1 (5 bases). This CDR3 has 17 residues. Germline V gene sequence: CDR1 SEHNR, CDR2 FQNEAQ (reference sequence). V lost 5 bases to trimming and J lost 1 base, with 18 bases between them. The CDR3 is CASSTGVGHASYNEQFF. DNA of the CDR3: TGTGCCAGCAGCACCGGTGTAGGACATGCTTCCTACAATGAGCAGTTCTTC. The complete variable domain, with remaining parts taken from reference TRBV7-9 and TRBJ2-1, reads DTGVSQNPRHKITKRGQNVTFRCDPISEHNRLYWYRQTLGQGPEFLTYFQNEAQLEKSRLLSDRFSAERPKGSFSTLEIQRTEQGDSAMYLCASSTGVGHASYNEQFFGPGTRLTVL.

The V and J genes are TRBV19 and TRBJ1-3, with D uncertain. The CDR3 loop spans 13 amino acids. CDR1 is LNHDA, CDR2 SQIVND, per germline (reference sequence). The V and J ends lost 6 bases and 2 bases respectively, with 8 bases between them. The CDR3, as DNA: TGTGCCAGTAGATCCGGGGCTGGAAACACCATATATTTT. Its translation is CASRSGAGNTIYF.

The chain recombines TRBV7-6 with TRBJ1-6; TRBD1 aligns across 10 bases. This CDR3 contains 14 residues. The germline gives CDR1 SGHVS, CDR2 FNYEAQ. The ends lost 4 bases at V and 10 bases at J; junction bases unmatched: 4. The CDR3 loop is CASSSDRGNSPLHF. The CDR3 DNA is TGTGCCAGCAGCTCGGACAGGGGGAACTCACCCCTCCACTTT.

This clone was observed a handful of times. This sequence joins TRBV24-1 and TRBJ2-7; a possible D gene is TRBD1 (5 bases). CDR1 and CDR2 (germline): KGHDR, SFDVKD. There are 14 residues in the CDR3. Trimming shortened V by 7 bases and J by 0 bases, and 12 bases separated the two germline ends. The CDR3 here is CATSRVWGSYEQYF. The CDR3, as DNA: TGTGCCACCAGCAGGGTGTGGGGCTCCTACGAGCAGTACTTC.

V gene TRBV7-9 combines with J gene TRBJ1-3, with TRBD1 as a possible D gene (5 bases). In germline, CDR1 is SEHNR, CDR2 FQNEAQ (reference sequence). V gave up 5 bases and J gave up 3 bases, with 14 bases separating them. The CDR3 is 15 amino acids. The CDR3 sequence: CASSPTGAYGNTIYF. In DNA form, the CDR3 reads TGTGCCAGCAGCCCTACTGGGGCGTATGGAAACACCATATATTTT.

A few counts support this clone. This chain links TRBV20-1 with TRBJ1-5; D gene uncertain. The V end was cut by 3 bases, the J end by 4 bases, with 4 bases between. Germline V gene sequence: CDR1 DFQATT, CDR2 SNEGSKA (reference sequence). There are 11 residues in the CDR3. The CDR3 protein is CSASQNQPQHF. CDR3 nucleotide sequence: TGCAGTGCTAGTCAAAATCAGCCCCAGCATTTT.

The genes are TRBV7-3 and TRBJ2-2; D is unresolved. The V gene's germline CDR1 is SGHTA and CDR2 FQGTGA. CDR3 length: 14 amino acids. V shed 5 bases and J shed 0 bases, with 7 bases lying between them. CDR3 protein: CASSPSSNTGELFF. The CDR3 DNA reads as TGTGCCAGCAGCCCGAGTTCGAACACCGGGGAGCTGTTTTTT.

This chain uses TRBV29-1 with TRBJ1-2, with 9 bases matching TRBD1. V shed 0 bases and J 14 bases; nucleotides not matched to a gene: 10. Per the germline V gene, CDR1 is SQVTM and CDR2 is ANQGSEA. CDR3 length equals 13 residues. CDR3 region: CSVEEKRGQGRTF. The CDR3 nucleotides read TGCAGCGTTGAAGAAAAGAGGGGACAGGGACGGACCTTC.

The gene calls are TRBV2 and TRBJ1-4; D gene uncertain. Between the trimmed V and J ends, which lost 7 bases and 6 bases, there was a span of 6 bases. CDR3 length: 11 residues. From germline, CDR1 is SNHLY and CDR2 FYNNEI. The CDR3 sequence: CASIAYEKLFF. In DNA form, the CDR3 reads TGTGCCAGCATAGCATATGAAAAACTGTTTTTT.

This clone appeared a single time. The chain has TRBV5-1 and TRBJ1-2; 9 bases are shared with TRBD1. This CDR3 contains 14 residues. Germline V gene data show CDR1 as SGHRS and CDR2 as YFSETQ. V lost 5 bases, J lost 3 bases, and 5 bases stayed unmatched. The CDR3 sequence is CASRITGGDYGYTF. CDR3 nucleotides: TGCGCCAGCAGGATTACAGGGGGCGACTATGGCTACACCTTC.

J is TRBJ2-3 and V is TRBV9; D not resolved. V lost 0 bases and J 7 bases, leaving 9 bases between the germline ends. The germline V gene has CDR1 SGDLS and CDR2 YYNGEE. This CDR3 comprises 13 residues. The CDR3 protein is CASSVVGANTQYF. CDR3 DNA: TGTGCCAGCAGCGTAGTGGGCGCAAATACGCAGTATTTT.

This chain joins TRBV27 and TRBJ2-5, with 7 bases that match TRBD2. Trimming cost V 5 bases and J 5 bases; bases outside gene matches: 14. The germline V gene has CDR1 MNHEY and CDR2 SMNVEV (reference sequence). The CDR3 totals 16 residues. The CDR3 coding sequence is TGTGCCAGCAGTGCCTTTTGGGAGGGCCAGTTGGAGACCCAGTACTTC. It specifies CASSAFWEGQLETQYF.

This clone was counted only a few times. The rearrangement links TRBV24-1 to TRBJ2-2; 7 positions agree with TRBD1. J lost 3 bases, V lost 4 bases, and 7 bases had no gene match. CDR3 size: 16 residues. CDR1 KGHDR and CDR2 SFDVKD come from the germline V gene. For the CDR3, the DNA is TGTGCCACCAGTGACCGACAGGGTTGGGACACCGGGGAGCTGTTTTTT. This gives the protein CATSDRQGWDTGELFF.

This clone was observed once. This chain links TRBV19 with TRBJ1-2; D remains unclear. V lost 6 bases to trimming and J lost 8 bases, with 13 bases between them. CDR3 length equals 12 residues. Per the germline V gene, CDR1 is LNHDA and CDR2 is SQIVND (reference sequence). The CDR3 protein is CASSLRGAGYTF. The DNA of the CDR3 is TGTGCCAGTAGCCTTCGGGGAGCCGGCTACACCTTC.

This clone was counted a single time. The gene calls are TRBV7-6 and TRBJ2-5; TRBD2 matches 15 bases. From germline, CDR1 is SGHVS and CDR2 FNYEAQ. The V and J ends lost 5 bases and 5 bases, in that order; junction bases with no gene match: 9. This CDR3 has 17 amino acids. CDR3 coding DNA: TGTGCCAGCAGCCAAGGACTAGCGGGAGGGCCGGGGGAGACCCAGTACTTC. It encodes CASSQGLAGGPGETQYF. Filled out from reference TRBV7-6 and TRBJ2-5, the complete variable domain reads GAGVSQSPRYKVTKRGQDVALRCDPISGHVSLYWYRQALGQGPEFLTYFNYEAQQDKSGLPNDRFSAERPEGSISTLTIQRTEQRDSAMYRCASSQGLAGGPGETQYFGPGTRLLVL.

This clone has ten or more counts. V is TRBV6-2 or TRBV6-3 and J is TRBJ1-1; D is possibly TRBD1 (6 bases). From germline, CDR1 is MNHEY and CDR2 SVGEGT. The CDR3 has 12 residues. Trimming took 2 bases from V and 7 from J, leaving 8 bases between them. The CDR3 sequence is CASSYGTLEAFF. In nucleotides, the CDR3 is TGTGCCAGCAGTTACGGGACACTTGAAGCTTTCTTT.

The chain is built from TRBV11-2 and TRBJ1-3; D gene uncertain. The germline V and J ends were trimmed by 5 bases and 6 bases, with 14 bases remaining between them. Per germline, CDR1 SGHAT and CDR2 FQNNGV. The CDR3 has 14 amino acids. The CDR3 nucleotides are TGTGCCAGCAGCCGGGGAGGGCTGGAAAACACCATATATTTT. This encodes CASSRGGLENTIYF.

The rearrangement joins TRBV7-2 to TRBJ2-2, with 12 bases aligning to TRBD2. Trimming took 4 bases from V and 5 from J; bases not matched to a gene: 5. The CDR3 length is 16 residues. The V gene's germline CDR1 is SGHTA and CDR2 FQGNSA. The CDR3 loop is CASSSLAGGRTGELFF. The DNA for the CDR3 is TGTGCCAGCAGCTCTCTAGCGGGGGGGCGGACCGGGGAGCTGTTTTTT.

The V call is TRBV4-2, the J call TRBJ2-1; 13 bases fit TRBD2. Per the germline V gene, CDR1 is LGHNA and CDR2 is YNFKEQ. Unmatched junction bases numbered 2, after V lost 2 bases and J lost 7 bases. The CDR3 extends over 15 amino acids. CDR3 region: CASSQTSGGDNEQFF. CDR3 bases: TGTGCCAGCAGCCAAACTAGCGGGGGGGATAATGAGCAGTTCTTC.

The rearrangement joins TRBV19 to TRBJ1-4, with 10 bases matching TRBD1. Germline CDR1 is LNHDA and CDR2 is SQIVND (reference sequence). The V segment lost 10 bases and the J segment 7 bases; nucleotides outside the gene matches: 12. The CDR3 spans 15 residues. For the CDR3, the DNA is TGTGCCACGAAAAGGCATTGGGACAGGGGTGAAAAACTGTTTTTT. It yields the protein CATKRHWDRGEKLFF.

The V gene is TRBV5-1, the J gene TRBJ1-1, with a tentative D call TRBD1 (5 bases). This CDR3 spans 16 amino acids. CDR1 and CDR2 (germline): SGHRS, YFSETQ. The V and J ends lost 4 bases and 1 base respectively, with 17 bases between them. The CDR3 coding sequence is TGCGCCAGCAGCCCGGACGGGAGGGGAGGGAACACTGAAGCTTTCTTT. Its protein product is CASSPDGRGGNTEAFF.

The chain recombines TRBV29-1 with TRBJ2-1, with 7 bases matching TRBD1. The V gene's germline CDR1 is SQVTM and CDR2 ANQGSEA. V dropped 7 bases and J dropped 10; count of bases not matched to a gene: 4. This CDR3 is 10 amino acids long. CDR3 sequence (DNA): TGCAGCGCCCGGGACAGCGAGCAGTTCTTC. Amino acids: CSARDSEQFF.

This chain links TRBV28 with TRBJ2-1; D ambiguous. Trimming cost V 5 bases and J 4 bases, with 12 bases left between them. The CDR3 has 14 residues. Germline CDR1 reads MDHEN; CDR2 reads SYDVKM. CDR3 bases: TGTGCCAGCAGTAGCGTAGGAGTTTACAATGAGCAGTTCTTC. This translates into CASSSVGVYNEQFF.

The chain employs TRBV5-1 and TRBJ2-2, with 7 bases matching TRBD2. The CDR3 has 18 residues. CDR1 SGHRS and CDR2 YFSETQ come from the germline V gene. The junction had 8 bases not matched to a gene; V was cut back by 0 bases and J by 0 bases. In nucleotides, the CDR3 is TGCGCCAGCAGCTTGGCCCCAGCGGGGACTTCGAACACCGGGGAGCTGTTTTTT. It specifies CASSLAPAGTSNTGELFF.

This chain uses TRBV2 with TRBJ2-4; 10 positions agree with TRBD2. The CDR3 totals 16 residues. The germline V gene encodes CDR1 SNHLY and CDR2 FYNNEI. Germline trimming cut 5 bases from V and 1 base from J; bases unmatched to any gene: 5. The CDR3 sequence: CASSQTSGWAKNIQYF. CDR3 sequence (DNA): TGTGCCAGCAGTCAGACTAGCGGGTGGGCCAAAAACATTCAGTACTTC.

In this sample, this clone turned up once. The DNA of the CDR3 is TGTGCCAGCAGTTACCTTCGAGAGACCCAGTACTTC. This gives the protein CASSYLRETQYF. The rearrangement joins TRBV6-6 to TRBJ2-5; D uncertain. The germline V gene has CDR1 MNHNY and CDR2 SVGAGI (reference sequence). The CDR3 has 12 residues. The V end was cut by 2 bases, the J end by 4 bases, with 5 bases between.

CDR3 DNA: TGCGCCAGCAGCCAAGGAGTCTCTTTCATGAACACTGAAGCTTTCTTT. Residues: CASSQGVSFMNTEAFF. The chain is built from TRBV4-3 and TRBJ1-1; D unclear. Germline V CDR1 and CDR2: LGHNA, YSLEER. The V gene lost 1 base and the J gene lost 0 bases, with 12 bases spanning the gap. CDR3 length equals 16 residues.